The clone carrying this TCR beta chain showed up many times. What it binds is unknown. The lymph nodes were axillary draining lymph nodes from breast cancer patients. V lost 6 bases and J lost 2, with 11 bases in between. The CDR3 totals 13 residues. This sample stems from a study of breast tumors, draining lymph nodes, adjacent tissues. Study findings and constraints: Tumor repertoires ranked between lymph nodes and nontumor tissue in diversity, with V and J gene preferences. Findings are consistent with lymph node origin and intratumoral expansion of most tumor T cells.

From the multiplex PCR reads, TCRdb called clonotypes with MiXCR, one entry per CDR3 protein. Here the sample spans roughly 80,000 distinct CDR3 sequences, 15% to 20% being singletons. Specimen: axillary lymph node tissue. V usage is TRBV12-3 or TRBV12-4 and J usage is TRBJ2-7, with D tentatively TRBD1 or TRBD2 (5 bases each). This clonotype was sampled from a female donor with breast cancer. Some clones in this sample may be carry-over from other donors' samples. CDR3 residues: CASSSGTPYEQYF. CDR3 coding DNA: TGTGCCAGCAGCTCCGGGACCCCCTACGAGCAGTACTTC.